Detailed here is one T cell receptor (beta chain). These data originate in a study of blood T cell repertoires in COVID-19. This CDR3 spans 14 amino acids. Germline V CDR1 and CDR2: LGHDT, YNNKEL (reference sequence). V dropped 5 bases and J dropped 2; count of bases not matched to a gene: 3. Authors' analysis steps: Amplification with reference gene primers provided the estimates of nucleated cell counts. Sequenced by immunoSEQ multiplex PCR; TCRdb stores in-frame clones only, minus some. The DNA was the basis for D and trimming; V, J and clone size are from that table. The data contain some 300,000 clones, around nine tenths of them seen just once; the ten biggest clones take up less than 3.5%. Clinical history as reported by participants underpinned cohort assignment.

The genes are TRBV3-1 (or the pseudogene TRBV3-2) and TRBJ1-1; 9 nucleotides line up with TRBD1. The origin of this receptor is a woman aged 50 to 65 who had been exposed to COVID-19. The specimen sequenced was PBMCs or T cells enriched from blood (not recorded which). The chain's CDR3 is CASSTQGANTEAFF. DNA for the CDR3: TGTGCCAGCAGCACACAGGGGGCTAACACTGAAGCTTTCTTT.